This entry lists 8 T cell receptor beta chains sequenced from one sample in a study of shared clonotypes between healthy human individuals. Measured with immunoSEQ multiplex PCR; TCRdb has only the in-frame clones, and not every one. Of some 2,000,000 clones in the sample, roughly 96% were seen once. What was sequenced was naive CD4+ T cells sorted from blood. Regarding subset: CD45RA+ positively selected. All receptors derive from a man aged 18 to 30 in good health.

CDR3 coding DNA: TGTGCCAGCAGCTTGGTAGGGTTAGGGAACACCGGGGAGCTGTTTTTT. It translates to CASSLVGLGNTGELFF. This rearrangement joins TRBV5-6 to TRBJ2-2; D unclear. Germline CDR1 and CDR2: SGHDT and YYEEEE. The CDR3 consists of 16 residues. V was pared by 0 bases and J by 1 base, with 10 bases between.

The chain joins TRBV7-2 to TRBJ2-1; D may match TRBD1 or TRBD2 (6 bases each). This CDR3 region has 15 residues. Trimming shortened V by 5 bases and J by 10 bases, and 21 bases separated the two germline ends. Germline loops: CDR1 SGHTA, CDR2 FQGNSA. CDR3 DNA: TGTGCCAGCAGCGGGATCGGGGGCCCGGTAGGCGAGCAGTTCTTC. It yields the protein CASSGIGGPVGEQFF.

This rearrangement joins TRBV19 to TRBJ1-2, with TRBD1 matching 7 bases. Germline CDR1 reads LNHDA; CDR2 reads SQIVND (reference sequence). Trimming took 3 bases from V and 4 from J; bases not matched to a gene: 8. CDR3 length: 15 amino acids. The CDR3 here is CASSILQGDSYGYTF. Written as DNA, the CDR3 is TGTGCCAGTAGTATTTTGCAGGGGGATAGCTATGGCTACACCTTC.

The count of this clone is one. This chain uses TRBV7-9 with TRBJ1-5, with 7 bases aligning to TRBD1. The ends lost 10 bases at V and 0 bases at J; junction bases unmatched: 9. The CDR3 runs 15 residues. Germline V gives CDR1 SEHNR, CDR2 FQNEAQ (reference sequence). CDR3 loop: CATNNQGDSNQPQHF. DNA for the CDR3: TGTGCCACTAATAACCAGGGGGATAGCAATCAGCCCCAGCATTTT.

CDR3 sequence: CASRFYGSYNEQFF. CDR3 nucleotide sequence: TGTGCCAGCAGGTTTTACGGGAGTTACAATGAGCAGTTCTTC. J is TRBJ2-1 and V is TRBV5-4; maybe TRBD2 (6 bases). Germline loops: CDR1 SGHNT, CDR2 YYREEE (reference sequence). Trimming left V 5 bases short and J 4 bases short, with 13 bases between. The CDR3 totals 14 residues.

The chain couples TRBV6-5 to TRBJ2-5, with D possibly being TRBD2 (6 bases). V was cut by 5 bases and J by 9 bases, with 13 bases left in between. Germline CDR1 MNHEY, CDR2 SVGAGI. The CDR3 is 12 amino acids. CDR3 loop: CASSDSREAQYF. The CDR3 coding sequence is TGTGCCAGCAGTGATTCCAGGGAGGCCCAGTACTTC.

This chain uses TRBV20-1 with TRBJ2-7; 9 bases agree with TRBD2. This CDR3 has 11 residues. CDR1 is DFQATT, CDR2 SNEGSKA, per germline (reference sequence). Here the CDR3 reads CGIAGAYEQYF. The CDR3 DNA reads TGCGGTATAGCGGGGGCCTACGAGCAGTACTTC.

The genes are TRBV5-4 and TRBJ2-7; no definite D call. The CDR3 totals 14 residues. V shed 4 bases and J shed 2 bases, with 13 bases lying between them. CDR1 SGHNT and CDR2 YYREEE come from the germline V gene (reference sequence). In nucleotides, the CDR3 is TGTGCCAGCAGCGGTGGGAAAAGCCCCTACGAGCAGTACTTC. This gives the protein CASSGGKSPYEQYF.